The 18 T cell receptor beta chains below were found in one sample sequenced in a study of CD8+ T cells in alopecia areata. Investigators isolated RNA and reverse transcribed it into cDNA to act as the sequencing template. TCRdb keeps only in-frame clones here, not all; method: immunoSEQ multiplex PCR. The sample holds about 200,000 clones, about 60% seen once. Material: CD4+ T cells sorted from blood, obtained at week 0. These receptors were collected from a human donor with alopecia areata.

V gene TRBV9 combines with J gene TRBJ1-3; 7 nucleotides align to TRBD1. The germline CDR1 and CDR2 sequences are SGDLS and YYNGEE. CDR3 length: 16 residues. Losses at the gene ends were 5 bases for V and 4 bases for J; bases not matched to a gene: 12. CDR3 protein: CASSQTGLDGGNTIYF. The CDR3 DNA reads as TGTGCCAGCAGTCAGACAGGGTTAGATGGAGGAAACACCATATATTTT.

The gene calls are TRBV5-1 and TRBJ2-1; D may be TRBD1 (5 bases). Germline values: CDR1 SGHRS, CDR2 YFSETQ. The CDR3 totals 12 residues. Trimming pared 1 base from V and 12 bases from J, leaving 11 bases between. Here the CDR3 reads CASSLSGAGQFF. The CDR3 DNA reads as TGCGCCAGCAGCTTGAGTGGGGCCGGGCAGTTCTTC.

This chain links TRBV19 with TRBJ2-5; D not certain. This CDR3 contains 12 residues. Trimming shortened V by 3 bases and J by 0 bases, and 2 bases separated the two germline ends. In germline, CDR1 is LNHDA, CDR2 SQIVND (reference sequence). This CDR3 reads CASSMYQETQYF. The CDR3 coding sequence is TGTGCCAGTAGTATGTACCAAGAGACCCAGTACTTC.

This clone was observed once. The chain recombines TRBV6-5 with TRBJ2-7; possibly TRBD1 for D (5 bases). CDR1 and CDR2 from the germline V gene are MNHEY and SVGAGI. The CDR3 is 16 residues long. Trimming removed 0 bases at V and 2 bases at J, with 14 bases between. Here the CDR3 DNA reads TGTGCCAGCAGTTACTCTAGGCAGGGATCCACCTACGAGCAGTACTTC. Protein: CASSYSRQGSTYEQYF.

The rearrangement links TRBV7-2 to TRBJ1-5; tentatively, D is TRBD1 (5 bases). V lost 3 bases and J 2 bases, leaving 8 bases between the germline ends. The CDR3 runs 14 residues. CDR1 and CDR2 (germline): SGHTA, FQGNSA. CDR3 bases: TGTGCCAGCAGCTTCACGGGGGGCAATCAGCCCCAGCATTTT. This encodes CASSFTGGNQPQHF.

The chain carries TRBV4-1 and TRBJ1-3; the match to TRBD1 covers 10 bases. The junction had 1 base not matched to a gene; V was cut back by 2 bases and J by 3 bases. This CDR3 region has 15 residues. The V gene's germline CDR1 is MGHRA and CDR2 YSYEKL. The CDR3 DNA reads TGCGCCAGCAGCCAAAGGACAGGGGGTGGAAACACCATATATTTT. Residues: CASSQRTGGGNTIYF.

The genes are TRBV29-1 and TRBJ2-7, with D unclear. Germline CDR1 SQVTM, CDR2 ANQGSEA. This CDR3 region has 12 residues. The V end lost 4 bases, the J end lost 6 bases, and 13 bases lay between the germline ends. In DNA form, the CDR3 reads TGCAGCGTTGGGGGTCGGATGGGCGAGCAGTACTTC. Amino acid sequence: CSVGGRMGEQYF.

This chain connects TRBV6-6 to TRBJ2-7; 10 bases agree with TRBD2. This CDR3 region has 15 residues. V was clipped by 7 bases and J by 0 bases; unmatched bases: 6. Germline V gene data show CDR1 as MNHNY and CDR2 as SVGAGI (reference sequence). CDR3 coding DNA: TGTGCCAGCACCCTCGCTAGCGGGAGCTCCTACGAGCAGTACTTC. It yields the protein CASTLASGSSYEQYF.

The V call is TRBV4-2, the J call TRBJ1-4, with D hard to call. The CDR3 runs to 13 residues. Germline V gene data show CDR1 as LGHNA and CDR2 as YNFKEQ. Trimming removed 3 bases at V and 3 bases at J, with 5 bases between. The CDR3 DNA follows: TGTGCCAGCAGCCAGGGTTCTAATGAAAAACTGTTTTTT. It translates to CASSQGSNEKLFF.

V usage is TRBV7-9 and J usage is TRBJ2-5; tentatively, D is TRBD2 (5 bases). The CDR3 totals 14 residues. Trimming removed 6 bases from V and 0 bases from J, with 11 bases in between. Germline V lookup: CDR1 SEHNR, CDR2 FQNEAQ (reference sequence). The CDR3, as DNA: TGTGCCAGCAGTCCAACTAGAGACCAAGAGACCCAGTACTTC. Translation gives CASSPTRDQETQYF.

J is TRBJ2-7 and V is TRBV30; 10 bases agree with TRBD1. The J segment lost 9 bases and the V segment lost 0 bases, leaving 2 bases of the junction unmatched. Germline V gene data show CDR1 as GTSNPN and CDR2 as SVGIG (reference sequence). The CDR3 extends over 12 amino acids. The CDR3 loop is CAWSVGQGSQYF. The CDR3 DNA sequence: TGTGCCTGGAGTGTGGGACAGGGGTCGCAGTACTTC.

This clone was seen more than once but under ten times. Here the CDR3 reads CASREQGWKVYTEAFF. CDR3 DNA sequence: TGTGCCAGCAGGGAACAAGGGTGGAAGGTTTACACTGAAGCTTTCTTT. This chain uses TRBV13 with TRBJ1-1; D gene uncertain. This CDR3 is built from 16 residues. The germline gives CDR1 PRHDT, CDR2 FYEKMQ (reference sequence). Trimming cost V 6 bases and J 3 bases, with 20 bases left between them.

The chain links TRBV28 to TRBJ1-4, with unresolved D. V was cut by 6 bases and J by 5 bases, with 4 bases left in between. Germline-derived CDR1 and CDR2 are MDHEN and SYDVKM. The CDR3 consists of 11 residues. This chain's CDR3 is CASRINEKLFF. The DNA of the CDR3 is TGTGCCAGCAGGATAAATGAAAAACTGTTTTTT.

A few counts support this clone. The CDR3 is CASSQDARGEKLFF. The DNA of the CDR3 is TGTGCCAGCAGCCAAGATGCGAGGGGTGAAAAACTGTTTTTT. The chain employs TRBV14 and TRBJ1-4, with D maybe TRBD1 (5 bases). Deletions cut 0 bases from V and 7 bases from J, with 9 bases between. CDR1 is SGHDN and CDR2 is FVKESK in the germline V gene. The CDR3 spans 14 residues.

The J gene is TRBJ1-1, the V gene TRBV29-1, with TRBD1 as a possible D gene (5 bases). V lost 4 bases to trimming and J lost 4 bases, with 13 bases between them. The CDR3 has 13 residues. The germline V gene has CDR1 SQVTM and CDR2 ANQGSEA. The DNA of the CDR3 is TGCAGCGTTGTGCGCAGGGCCTCCACTGAAGCTTTCTTT. This encodes CSVVRRASTEAFF.

The chain links TRBV7-2 to TRBJ1-5; 7 bases are shared with TRBD1. The trim removed 4 bases at V and 5 bases at J, leaving 8 bases unmatched. This CDR3 is 15 amino acids long. Germline lookup yields CDR1 SGHTA and CDR2 FQGNSA. The CDR3 DNA sequence: TGTGCCAGCAGCTGGTCGGCAGGGGGGGATCAGCCCCAGCATTTT. Residues: CASSWSAGGDQPQHF.

The chain links TRBV18 to TRBJ2-3, with TRBD2 as a possible D gene (6 bases). The germline V gene has CDR1 KGHSH and CDR2 LQKENI. The CDR3 consists of 15 residues. V gave up 3 bases and J gave up 2 bases, with 12 bases separating them. CDR3 sequence (DNA): TGTGCCAGCTCACCTCTCGGACTAAACACAGATACGCAGTATTTT. This codes for CASSPLGLNTDTQYF. Complete variable domain (other parts from reference TRBV18 and TRBJ2-3): NAGVMQNPRHLVRRRGQEARLRCSPMKGHSHVYWYRQLPEEGLKFMVYLQKENIIDESGMPKERFSAEFPKEGPSILRIQQVVRGDSAAYFCASSPLGLNTDTQYFGPGTRLTVL.

The gene calls are TRBV30 and TRBJ1-4; a possible D gene is TRBD1 (5 bases). The CDR3 contains 14 residues. Deletions cut 1 base from V and 7 bases from J, with 13 bases between. CDR1 is GTSNPN and CDR2 is SVGIG in the germline V gene (reference sequence). In DNA, the CDR3 is TGTGCCTGGAGTGCAGGGAGGTGGAGTGAAAAACTGTTTTTT. Translation: CAWSAGRWSEKLFF. The full variable domain, with the rest looked up from reference TRBV30 and TRBJ1-4, is SQTIHQWPATLVQPVGSPLSLECTVEGTSNPNLYWYRQAAGRGLQLLFYSVGIGQISSEVPQNLSASRPQDRQFILSSKKLLLSDSGFYLCAWSAGRWSEKLFFGSGTQLSVL.